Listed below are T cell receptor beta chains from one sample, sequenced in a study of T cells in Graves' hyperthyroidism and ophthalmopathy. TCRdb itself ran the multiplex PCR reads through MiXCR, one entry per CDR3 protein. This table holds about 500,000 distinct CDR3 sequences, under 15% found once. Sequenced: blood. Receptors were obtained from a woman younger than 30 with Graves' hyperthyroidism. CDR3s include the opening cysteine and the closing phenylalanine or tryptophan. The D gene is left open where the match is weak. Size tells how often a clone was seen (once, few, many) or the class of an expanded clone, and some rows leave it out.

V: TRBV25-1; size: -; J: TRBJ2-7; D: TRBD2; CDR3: CASSAPGTRGYEQYF; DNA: TGTGCCAGCAGTGCTCCCGGGACTAGAGGCTACGAGCAGTACTTC
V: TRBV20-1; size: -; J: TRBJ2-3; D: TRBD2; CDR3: CSATGRGGEELGTDTQYF; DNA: TGCAGTGCAACCGGGAGGGGGGGCGAGGAGTTGGGCACAGATACGCAGTATTTT
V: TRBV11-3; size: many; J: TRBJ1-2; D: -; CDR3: CASSPRQDFNYGYTF; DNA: TGTGCCAGCAGCCCACGACAGGATTTTAACTATGGCTACACCTTC
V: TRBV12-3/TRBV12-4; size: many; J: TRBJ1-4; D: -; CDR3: CASSPPWGVREKLFF; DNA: TGTGCCAGCAGCCCCCCCTGGGGGGTTCGGGAAAAACTGTTTTTT
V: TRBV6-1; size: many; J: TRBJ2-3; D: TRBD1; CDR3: CASSNEGGGTDTQYF; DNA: TGTGCCAGCAGTAACGAAGGGGGCGGCACAGATACGCAGTATTTT
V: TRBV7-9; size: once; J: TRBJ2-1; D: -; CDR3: CASSLGRNPGEQFF; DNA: TGTGCCAGCAGCTTGGGGAGAAATCCAGGGGAGCAGTTCTTC
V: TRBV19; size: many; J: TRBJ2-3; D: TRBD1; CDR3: CASSRLKGQRATDTQYF; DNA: TGTGCCAGTAGTCGTCTAAAGGGACAGAGGGCCACAGATACGCAGTATTTT
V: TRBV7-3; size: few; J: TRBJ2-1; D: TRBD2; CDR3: CASSLKTSGRQADYSEQFF; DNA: TGTGCCAGCAGCTTGAAGACTAGCGGGAGGCAAGCCGACTACAGTGAGCAGTTCTTC
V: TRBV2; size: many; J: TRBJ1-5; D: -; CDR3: CASTPTRGDNQPQHF; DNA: TGTGCCAGCACCCCGACCAGGGGTGACAATCAGCCCCAGCATTTT
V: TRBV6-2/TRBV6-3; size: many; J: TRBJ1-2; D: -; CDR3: CASSQDGDYGYTF; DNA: TGTGCCAGCAGTCAAGACGGAGACTATGGCTACACCTTC
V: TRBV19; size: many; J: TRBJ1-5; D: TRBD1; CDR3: CASSQQGPGNQPQHF; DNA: TGTGCCAGTAGTCAACAGGGGCCGGGCAATCAGCCCCAGCATTTT
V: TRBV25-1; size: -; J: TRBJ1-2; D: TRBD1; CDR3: CASETGGSDGYTF; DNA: TGTGCCAGCGAGACAGGGGGCTCGGATGGCTACACCTTC
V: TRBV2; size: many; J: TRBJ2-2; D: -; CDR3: CASSEAGARVNTGELFF; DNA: TGTGCCAGCAGTGAAGCTGGGGCTAGGGTTAACACCGGGGAGCTGTTTTTT
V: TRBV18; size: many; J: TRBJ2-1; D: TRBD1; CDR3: CASSPLDRGVNNEQFF; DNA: TGTGCCAGCTCTCCCTTGGACAGGGGAGTCAACAATGAGCAGTTCTTC
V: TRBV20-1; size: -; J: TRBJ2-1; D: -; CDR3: CSAEPGERLDEQFF; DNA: TGCAGTGCTGAGCCCGGGGAGAGGTTGGATGAGCAGTTCTTC
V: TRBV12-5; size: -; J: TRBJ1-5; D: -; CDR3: CASGPLRGSRPRPQHF; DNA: TGTGCTAGTGGTCCCCTACGAGGGAGTAGGCCACGGCCCCAGCATTTT
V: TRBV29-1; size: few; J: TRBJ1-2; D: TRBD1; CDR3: CSVDLQADRGNYGYTF; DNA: TGCAGCGTTGACCTACAGGCGGACAGGGGGAACTATGGCTACACCTTC
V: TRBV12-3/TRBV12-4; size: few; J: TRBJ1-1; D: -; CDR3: CASSSIRVVNTEAFF; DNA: TGTGCCAGCAGTTCTATTCGGGTAGTGAACACTGAAGCTTTCTTT
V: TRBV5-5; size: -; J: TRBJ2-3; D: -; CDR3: CASSPTGQGDTQYF; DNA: TGTGCCAGCAGCCCGACAGGCCAGGGGGATACGCAGTATTTT
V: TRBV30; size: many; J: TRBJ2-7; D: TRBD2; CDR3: CAWSYARLAGNYEQYF; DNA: TGTGCCTGGAGTTACGCTCGACTAGCGGGTAATTACGAGCAGTACTTC
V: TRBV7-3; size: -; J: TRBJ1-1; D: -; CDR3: CASSSFPGTNGEAFF; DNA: TGTGCCAGCAGCTCCTTTCCCGGGACAAATGGTGAAGCTTTCTTT
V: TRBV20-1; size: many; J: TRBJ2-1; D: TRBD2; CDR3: CSALVAGYSYNEQFF; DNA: TGCAGTGCTCTCGTAGCGGGATACTCCTACAATGAGCAGTTCTTC
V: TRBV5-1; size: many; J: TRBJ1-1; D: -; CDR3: CASSLEARNTEAFF; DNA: TGCGCCAGCAGCTTGGAGGCCAGGAACACTGAAGCTTTCTTT
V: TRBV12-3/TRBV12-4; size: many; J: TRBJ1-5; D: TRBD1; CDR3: CASTYAGTGNQPQHF; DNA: TGTGCCAGCACCTATGCAGGGACAGGTAATCAGCCCCAGCATTTT
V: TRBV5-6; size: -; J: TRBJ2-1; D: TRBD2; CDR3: CASSPGTSGRALNEQFF; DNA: TGTGCCAGCAGCCCAGGGACTAGCGGGAGGGCCCTCAATGAGCAGTTCTTC
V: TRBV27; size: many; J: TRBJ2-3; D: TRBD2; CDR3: CASSLGSGRNTQYF; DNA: TGTGCCAGCAGTTTGGGGAGCGGGAGGAATACGCAGTATTTT
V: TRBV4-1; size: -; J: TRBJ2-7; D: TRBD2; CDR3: CASSQEASGYEQQYF; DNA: TGCGCCAGCAGCCAAGAGGCTAGCGGGTATGAGCAGCAGTACTTC
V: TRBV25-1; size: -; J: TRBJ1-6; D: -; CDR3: CASSESRTNSPLHF; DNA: TGTGCCAGCAGTGAATCCCGGACCAATTCACCCCTCCACTTT
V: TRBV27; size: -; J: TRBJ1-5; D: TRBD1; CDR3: CASRRDSLSNQPQHF; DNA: TGTGCCAGCAGACGGGACAGCCTTAGCAATCAGCCCCAGCATTTT
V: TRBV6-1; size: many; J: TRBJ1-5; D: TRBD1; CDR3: CASSEDRTGVNQPQHF; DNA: TGTGCCAGCAGTGAAGACCGGACAGGGGTAAATCAGCCCCAGCATTTT
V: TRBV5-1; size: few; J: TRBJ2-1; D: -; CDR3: CASGVMSYNEQFF; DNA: TGCGCCAGCGGGGTGATGTCCTACAATGAGCAGTTCTTC
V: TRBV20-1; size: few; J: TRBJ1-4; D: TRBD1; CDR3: CSAMLGQGRGYPTNEKLFF; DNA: TGCAGTGCTATGCTAGGACAGGGTAGAGGGTACCCAACTAATGAAAAACTGTTTTTT
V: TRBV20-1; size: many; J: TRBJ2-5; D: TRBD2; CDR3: CSARDRQAGGPVGTQYF; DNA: TGCAGTGCTAGAGATAGGCAAGCGGGAGGGCCGGTAGGGACCCAGTACTTC
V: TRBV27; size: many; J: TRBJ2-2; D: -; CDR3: CASSPHWDDSGNTGELFF; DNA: TGTGCCAGCAGCCCCCATTGGGATGACAGCGGGAACACCGGGGAGCTGTTTTTT
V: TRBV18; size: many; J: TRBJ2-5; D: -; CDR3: CASSPKIATQIVETQYF; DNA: TGTGCCAGCTCACCGAAGATAGCGACCCAAATTGTGGAGACCCAGTACTTC
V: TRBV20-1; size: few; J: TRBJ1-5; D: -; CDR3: CSARVDRNQPQHF; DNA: TGCAGTGCTAGAGTCGATCGTAATCAGCCCCAGCATTTT
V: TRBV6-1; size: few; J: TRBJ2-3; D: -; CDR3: CASTRARAATDTQYF; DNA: TGTGCCAGCACCCGGGCCAGAGCCGCCACAGATACGCAGTATTTT
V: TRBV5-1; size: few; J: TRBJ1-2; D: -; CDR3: CASSLGHTSNYGYTF; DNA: TGCGCCAGCAGCTTAGGACACACTTCTAACTATGGCTACACCTTC
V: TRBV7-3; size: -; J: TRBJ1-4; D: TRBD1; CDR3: CASTERQGANEKLFF; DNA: TGTGCCAGCACCGAACGACAGGGGGCTAATGAAAAACTGTTTTTT
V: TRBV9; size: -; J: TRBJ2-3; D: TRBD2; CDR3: CASSVVEGGPGDTQYF; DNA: TGTGCCAGCAGCGTAGTGGAGGGAGGGCCAGGAGATACGCAGTATTTT
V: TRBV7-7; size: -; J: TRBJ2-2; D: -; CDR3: CASSRIGAGELFF; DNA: TGTGCCAGCAGCCGTATAGGGGCCGGGGAGCTGTTTTTT
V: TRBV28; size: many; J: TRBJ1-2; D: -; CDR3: CASSSRAYGYTF; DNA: TGTGCCAGCAGTTCCAGGGCATATGGCTACACCTTC
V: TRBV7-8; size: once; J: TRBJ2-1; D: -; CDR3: CASSRWDLYNEQFF; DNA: TGTGCCAGCAGCCGGTGGGACTTGTACAATGAGCAGTTCTTC
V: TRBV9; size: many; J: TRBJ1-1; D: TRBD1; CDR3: CASSARQGTEAFF; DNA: TGTGCCAGCAGCGCCAGACAGGGGACTGAAGCTTTCTTT
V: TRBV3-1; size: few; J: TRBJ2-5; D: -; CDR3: CASSRLTPDLQETQYF; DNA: TGTGCCAGCAGCCGACTGACCCCCGACTTACAAGAGACCCAGTACTTC
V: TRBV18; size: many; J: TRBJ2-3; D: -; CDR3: CASSPEFTDTQYF; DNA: TGTGCCAGCTCACCAGAATTCACAGATACGCAGTATTTT
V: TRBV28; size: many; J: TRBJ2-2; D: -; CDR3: CASSLSDWVLGTGELFF; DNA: TGTGCCAGCAGTTTATCTGACTGGGTATTGGGGACCGGGGAGCTGTTTTTT
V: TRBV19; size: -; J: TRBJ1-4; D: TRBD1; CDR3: CASIDGAGGYEKLFF; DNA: TGTGCCAGTATCGACGGGGCAGGGGGGTATGAAAAACTGTTTTTT